Below, 8 T cell receptor beta chains from the same sample are listed, as sequenced in a study of vaccination effects on CD4 cells after COVID-19. Their antigens are not known. Prior to sequencing, the ViraFEST assay stimulated PBMC with viral peptide pools, which expanded the antigen-specific CD4+ T cells. Following 10 days of culture, CD4+ T cells were isolated. Participants received two doses of either the BNT162b2 or mRNA-1273 vaccine. The repertoire was sequenced with immunoSEQ multiplex PCR; TCRdb's copy has only in-frame clones and lacks some. The sample shows 13,000 to 15,000 clones, 55% to 85% of them seen only once. The sequenced sample was CD4+ T cells from PBMCs cultured with SARS-CoV-2 spike peptides, obtained after COVID-19 vaccination. The receptors here all came from a human donor who received a COVID-19 vaccine.

CDR3 protein: CASSFQASLLRGSGSRYGYTF. The CDR3 region has the DNA TGTGCCAGCAGTTTTCAGGCTTCCCTTCTCAGGGGATCGGGGAGTCGATATGGCTACACCTTC. V and J are TRBV27 and TRBJ1-2; D perhaps matches TRBD1 (6 bases). Germline assignment: CDR1 MNHEY and CDR2 SMNVEV (reference sequence). The CDR3 extends over 21 amino acids. Trimming removed 3 bases from V and 5 bases from J, with 34 bases in between.

V and J are TRBV10-3 and TRBJ2-3; D uncertain. Trimming stripped 6 bases from V and 6 bases from J, with 13 bases between. Germline CDR1 ENHRY, CDR2 SYGVKD. There are 13 residues in the CDR3. The CDR3: CAISPQDFDTQYF. DNA of the CDR3: TGTGCCATCAGCCCCCAAGATTTCGATACGCAGTATTTT.

V is TRBV4-2 and J is TRBJ2-1; the D gene could be TRBD1 or TRBD2 (5 bases each). The germline gives CDR1 LGHNA, CDR2 YNFKEQ. Trimming cost V 0 bases and J 2 bases, with 11 bases left between them. The CDR3 has 16 residues. CDR3 sequence reads: CASSQDWWGTYNEQFF. The CDR3 coding sequence is TGTGCCAGCAGCCAAGACTGGTGGGGGACCTACAATGAGCAGTTCTTC.

This sequence joins TRBV7-9 and TRBJ2-4, with 12 nucleotides matching TRBD1. Germline CDR1 and CDR2: SEHNR and FQNEAQ (reference sequence). V dropped 5 bases and J dropped 0; count of bases not matched to a gene: 11. The CDR3 spans 19 residues. CDR3 sequence: CASSSGTGGKGLAKNIQYF. In DNA, the CDR3 is TGTGCCAGCAGCAGTGGGACAGGGGGCAAAGGATTAGCCAAAAACATTCAGTACTTC.

J is TRBJ1-1 and V is TRBV7-6, with D possibly TRBD1 on 6 matching bases. The V gene lost 5 bases and the J gene lost 0 bases, with 16 bases spanning the gap. The CDR3 has 16 amino acids. Germline values: CDR1 SGHVS, CDR2 FNYEAQ. In DNA form, the CDR3 reads TGTGCCAGCAGCCCCGGTTCCGGGACATTGAACACTGAAGCTTTCTTT. Amino acid sequence: CASSPGSGTLNTEAFF. The entire variable domain, with the rest obtained from reference TRBV7-6 and TRBJ1-1, is as follows: GAGVSQSPRYKVTKRGQDVALRCDPISGHVSLYWYRQALGQGPEFLTYFNYEAQQDKSGLPNDRFSAERPEGSISTLTIQRTEQRDSAMYRCASSPGSGTLNTEAFFGQGTRLTVV.

The chain combines TRBV6-5 with TRBJ2-7; the D is unclear. The CDR3 spans 13 residues. Looked up from germline, CDR1 is MNHEY and CDR2 is SVGAGI. Trimming pared 2 bases from V and 3 bases from J, leaving 8 bases between. The CDR3, as DNA: TGTGCCAGCAGTTACGGACCCCACTACGAGCAGTACTTC. It encodes CASSYGPHYEQYF.

The V and J genes are TRBV4-1 and TRBJ1-4; the D is unclear. V was trimmed by 2 bases and J by 7 bases, leaving 11 bases between them. Germline CDR1 reads MGHRA; CDR2 reads YSYEKL. The CDR3 is made up of 14 amino acids. The CDR3 loop reads CASSQWGSGEKLFF. In DNA form, the CDR3 reads TGCGCCAGCAGCCAATGGGGTTCAGGTGAAAAACTGTTTTTT.

By sample share, this clone is medium-sized. The rearrangement joins TRBV6-5 to TRBJ1-5; a possible D gene is TRBD1 (6 bases). The germline CDR1 and CDR2 sequences are MNHEY and SVGAGI. This CDR3 is built from 16 residues. Trimming took 0 bases from V and 3 from J, leaving 12 bases between them. The CDR3 coding sequence is TGTGCCAGCAGTTACTCGAGGCAGGGACACAATCAGCCCCAGCATTTT. Translated, it gives CASSYSRQGHNQPQHF.